A selection of T cell receptor beta chains follows, all from one sample in a study of T cell changes during pregnancy in multiple sclerosis. TCRdb keeps only in-frame clones here, not all; method: immunoSEQ multiplex PCR. The data contain fewer than 70,000 clones, roughly nine tenths of them singletons. Sample: peripheral blood, taken in the first trimester of pregnancy. These receptors were obtained from a female donor with multiple sclerosis, enrolled in a pregnancy study. Both conserved end residues are part of each CDR3. A D gene is named only where the DNA matches it firmly. Only some rows state a clone size, as once, few, many or a class for expanded clones.

v_gene,abundance,d_gene,j_gene,CDR3aa,CDR3nt
TRBV19,NA,TRBD1,TRBJ2-7,CASSPKGQGIPYEQYF,TGTGCCAGTAGTCCCAAGGGACAGGGGATCCCCTACGAGCAGTACTTC
TRBV5-1,NA,TRBD2,TRBJ2-5,CASSSRLAGRETQYF,TGCGCCAGCAGCTCCCGACTAGCGGGAAGAGAGACCCAGTACTTC
TRBV27,NA,TRBD2,TRBJ2-3,CASSFWLAGAADTQYF,TGTGCCAGCAGTTTTTGGCTAGCGGGAGCCGCAGATACGCAGTATTTT
TRBV30,NA,NA,TRBJ1-1,CAWKMGLVDTEAFF,TGTGCCTGGAAAATGGGCCTCGTGGACACTGAAGCTTTCTTT
TRBV6-5,NA,NA,TRBJ1-4,CASSSAGGEYEKLFF,TGTGCCAGCAGTTCGGCAGGAGGGGAGTATGAAAAACTGTTTTTT
TRBV10-3,once,TRBD1,TRBJ1-6,CAISGDRGFSSPLHF,TGTGCCATCAGTGGGGACAGGGGTTTTAGTTCACCCCTCCACTTT
TRBV19,NA,NA,TRBJ1-5,CASSWPGQGVRNQPQHF,TGTGCCAGTAGTTGGCCAGGGCAAGGGGTACGCAATCAGCCCCAGCATTTT
TRBV13,NA,TRBD2,TRBJ2-1,CASRKLAGGVRRGDEQFF,TGTGCCAGCCGCAAACTAGCGGGAGGCGTTCGGCGAGGGGATGAGCAGTTCTTC
TRBV7-2,NA,TRBD2,TRBJ2-7,CASSSMTSGPYEQYF,TGTGCCAGCAGCTCGATGACTAGCGGACCCTACGAGCAGTACTTC
TRBV30,once,NA,TRBJ2-3,CAWRAGASDTQYF,TGTGCCTGGAGGGCGGGGGCCTCAGATACGCAGTATTTT
TRBV6-5,NA,NA,TRBJ1-1,CASSWTTGTEAFF,TGTGCCAGCAGTTGGACTACGGGGACTGAAGCTTTCTTT
TRBV7-9,once,TRBD1,TRBJ1-2,CATKPEGGDRDQSIGYTF,TGTGCCACCAAGCCCGAAGGTGGGGACAGGGATCAGTCGATTGGCTACACCTTC
TRBV19,NA,NA,TRBJ2-1,CASSIDSSYNEQFF,TGTGCCAGTAGTATCGATAGCTCCTACAATGAGCAGTTCTTC
TRBV11-2,NA,TRBD1,TRBJ2-7,CASSLGPGTAFYEQYF,TGTGCCAGCAGCTTAGGCCCCGGGACAGCTTTCTACGAGCAGTACTTC
TRBV19,few,NA,TRBJ2-7,CASSIIGNEQYF,TGTGCCAGTAGTATAATCGGGAACGAGCAGTACTTC
TRBV6-5,once,TRBD2,TRBJ2-7,CASSYGGGSYEQYF,TGTGCCAGCAGTTATGGGGGGGGATCCTACGAGCAGTACTTC
TRBV5-1,NA,NA,TRBJ1-3,CASRIGQGNTIYF,TGCGCCAGCAGGATCGGACAGGGAAACACCATATATTTT
TRBV7-8,NA,TRBD1,TRBJ2-1,CASSFSGTENEQFF,TGTGCCAGCAGCTTTTCCGGGACAGAGAATGAGCAGTTCTTC
TRBV6-5,NA,NA,TRBJ2-7,CASSRQPSSYEQYF,TGTGCCAGCAGTCGACAGCCTAGCTCCTACGAGCAGTACTTC